Sequencing of this T cell receptor beta chain was carried out in a study of human T cells and chemical hapten exposure. Of note for this clonotype: Its antigen remains unidentified.

Time point indicated: patch test 1, 2 weeks after DPC sensitization. Treatment indicated: therapeutic diphenylcyclopropenone sensitization with weekly scalp DPC. Unseparated into fractions, whole blood served as the source from which total RNA was extracted. TCRdb passed the RACE reads through MiXCR, listing each CDR3 protein once. The sample includes 180,000 or so distinct CDR3 sequences, approximately 20% of them seen just once. General study points: Among expanded TCRs, significantly more large CDR3 similarity clusters formed than among controls. The number of TCRs over 1 in 1000 frequency stayed unchanged after DPC.

CDR3 length: 17 residues. The V gene lost 0 bases and the J gene lost 2 bases, with 16 bases spanning the gap. CDR1 is MGHRA, CDR2 YSYEKL, per germline. The V gene is TRBV4-1, the J gene TRBJ1-1; D gene ambiguous. The receptor comes from a woman between 45 and 60 years old with alopecia areata. Some clones in this sample may be carry-over from other donors' samples. The sample consisted of whole blood, taken in connection with sensitization to the hapten diphenylcyclopropenone (DPC). Here the CDR3 DNA reads TGCGCCAGCAGCCAAGATGAGGGTCTTTTAGGAAACACTGAAGCTTTCTTT. This gives the protein CASSQDEGLLGNTEAFF.